The clone carrying this T cell receptor (beta chain) was counted a single time. This record comes from a study of blood T cell repertoires in COVID-19. Study-wide context: Italy, Spain and the United States were the sources of the convalescent and acute COVID-19 samples. PBMCs, B-cell-depleted T cells, or T cells provided the cDNA or gDNA that made up the material.

The CDR3 has 15 amino acids. Germline CDR1 LGHDT, CDR2 YNNKEL (reference sequence). J was trimmed by 4 bases and V by 1 base; bases with no gene match: 2. In the authors' methods: Cell counts per sample came from amplifying reference gene primers. Profiling relied on immunoSEQ multiplex PCR, and the TCRdb table lists in-frame clones only, not all of them. That table supplies the V and J calls and clone size; D and trimming were determined from the DNA. The profile shows about 64,000 clones, approximately 91% of them singletons. J is TRBJ1-5 and V is TRBV3-1 (or the pseudogene TRBV3-2); 9 nucleotides line up with TRBD1. The source of this sequence is a human donor in a cohort sampled during active COVID-19. The sequencing sample was made of peripheral blood. The CDR3 region has the DNA TGTGCCAGCAGCCAAGCCGGACAGGGGAATCAGCCCCAGCATTTT. Translation: CASSQAGQGNQPQHF.